A selection of T cell receptor beta chains follows, all from one sample in a study of metastatic and nonmetastatic thyroid tumors. TCRdb re-analyzed the PCR reads using MiXCR. The sample has 3,000 or so clones; roughly 25% are singletons. Sequencing was carried out using tumor tissue. The receptors were gathered from a female donor with papillary thyroid cancer or a benign thyroid nodule (not recorded which). Some clones in this sample may be carry-over from other donors' samples. Each CDR3 is given with its conserved first and last residue. The D gene is left open where the match is weak. Only part of the rows carry a size: once, few, many, or a class if the clone is expanded.

CDR3 protein: CASSVGRWINSPLHF; CDR3 DNA: TGTGCCAGCAGCGTAGGACGCTGGATTAATTCACCCCTCCACTTT; D gene: .; J gene: TRBJ1-6; clone size: .; V gene: TRBV9
CDR3 protein: CSATRTPGLARGEQFF; CDR3 DNA: TGCAGTGCTACCAGAACTCCGGGACTAGCAAGGGGTGAGCAGTTCTTC; D gene: TRBD2; J gene: TRBJ2-1; clone size: .; V gene: TRBV20-1
CDR3 protein: CASSFLSPGTGNYGYTF; CDR3 DNA: TGTGCCAGCAGCTTCCTTTCCCCCGGGACAGGGAACTATGGCTACACCTTC; D gene: TRBD1; J gene: TRBJ1-2; clone size: .; V gene: TRBV27
CDR3 protein: CASSVGLAGVPAAWETQYF; CDR3 DNA: TGTGCCAGCAGTGTCGGACTAGCGGGAGTTCCAGCCGCTTGGGAGACCCAGTACTTC; D gene: TRBD2; J gene: TRBJ2-5; clone size: .; V gene: TRBV2
CDR3 protein: CASSVGATPYEQYF; CDR3 DNA: TGTGCCAGCAGCGTAGGTGCTACCCCCTACGAGCAGTACTTC; D gene: .; J gene: TRBJ2-7; clone size: .; V gene: TRBV9
CDR3 protein: CASSDGDRRYEQYF; CDR3 DNA: TGCGCCAGCAGTGATGGGGACAGGCGCTACGAGCAGTACTTC; D gene: TRBD1; J gene: TRBJ2-7; clone size: medium-sized; V gene: TRBV10-2
CDR3 protein: CAIWTGGYEQYF; CDR3 DNA: TGTGCCATATGGACAGGGGGCTACGAGCAGTACTTC; D gene: TRBD1; J gene: TRBJ2-7; clone size: few; V gene: TRBV6-1
CDR3 protein: CASGGADLGSGANVLTF; CDR3 DNA: TGTGCCAGCGGGGGGGCAGATTTAGGCTCTGGGGCCAACGTCCTGACTTTC; D gene: .; J gene: TRBJ2-6; clone size: medium-sized; V gene: TRBV2
CDR3 protein: CASSYLLPYSNTEAFF; CDR3 DNA: TGTGCCAGCAGTTACTTACTGCCTTATTCGAACACTGAAGCTTTCTTT; D gene: .; J gene: TRBJ1-1; clone size: few; V gene: TRBV6-5
CDR3 protein: CASSTSGLADEETQYF; CDR3 DNA: TGTGCCAGCAGCACCTCGGGACTAGCGGACGAAGAGACCCAGTACTTC; D gene: TRBD2; J gene: TRBJ2-5; clone size: medium-sized; V gene: TRBV7-9
CDR3 protein: CASSEQVGGQPQHF; CDR3 DNA: TGTGCCAGCAGTGAACAGGTCGGGGGTCAGCCCCAGCATTTT; D gene: .; J gene: TRBJ1-5; clone size: many; V gene: TRBV6-1
CDR3 protein: CASSSSLGLAYEQYF; CDR3 DNA: TGTGCCAGCAGTTCCTCCCTCGGACTAGCGTACGAGCAGTACTTC; D gene: TRBD2; J gene: TRBJ2-7; clone size: few; V gene: TRBV27
CDR3 protein: CASSDTSGTDTQYF; CDR3 DNA: TGTGCCAGCAGTGACACTAGCGGCACAGATACGCAGTATTTT; D gene: TRBD2; J gene: TRBJ2-3; clone size: .; V gene: TRBV6-4
CDR3 protein: CASSLLHRSAKNIQYF; CDR3 DNA: TGTGCCAGCAGCTTGTTGCACCGGTCAGCCAAAAACATTCAGTACTTC; D gene: .; J gene: TRBJ2-4; clone size: medium-sized; V gene: TRBV5-5
CDR3 protein: CASSQIPAGEGEQYF; CDR3 DNA: TGTGCCAGCAGCCAAATTCCAGCGGGAGAGGGGGAGCAGTACTTC; D gene: TRBD2; J gene: TRBJ2-7; clone size: .; V gene: TRBV7-2
CDR3 protein: CASSLGAGPYNEQFF; CDR3 DNA: TGTGCCAGCAGCTTGGGAGCGGGACCCTACAATGAGCAGTTCTTC; D gene: TRBD2; J gene: TRBJ2-1; clone size: medium-sized; V gene: TRBV5-4
CDR3 protein: CAWSGTGDTGYGDEKLFF; CDR3 DNA: TGTGCCTGGAGTGGGACCGGGGATACTGGTTACGGCGATGAAAAACTGTTTTTT; D gene: .; J gene: TRBJ1-4; clone size: once; V gene: TRBV30